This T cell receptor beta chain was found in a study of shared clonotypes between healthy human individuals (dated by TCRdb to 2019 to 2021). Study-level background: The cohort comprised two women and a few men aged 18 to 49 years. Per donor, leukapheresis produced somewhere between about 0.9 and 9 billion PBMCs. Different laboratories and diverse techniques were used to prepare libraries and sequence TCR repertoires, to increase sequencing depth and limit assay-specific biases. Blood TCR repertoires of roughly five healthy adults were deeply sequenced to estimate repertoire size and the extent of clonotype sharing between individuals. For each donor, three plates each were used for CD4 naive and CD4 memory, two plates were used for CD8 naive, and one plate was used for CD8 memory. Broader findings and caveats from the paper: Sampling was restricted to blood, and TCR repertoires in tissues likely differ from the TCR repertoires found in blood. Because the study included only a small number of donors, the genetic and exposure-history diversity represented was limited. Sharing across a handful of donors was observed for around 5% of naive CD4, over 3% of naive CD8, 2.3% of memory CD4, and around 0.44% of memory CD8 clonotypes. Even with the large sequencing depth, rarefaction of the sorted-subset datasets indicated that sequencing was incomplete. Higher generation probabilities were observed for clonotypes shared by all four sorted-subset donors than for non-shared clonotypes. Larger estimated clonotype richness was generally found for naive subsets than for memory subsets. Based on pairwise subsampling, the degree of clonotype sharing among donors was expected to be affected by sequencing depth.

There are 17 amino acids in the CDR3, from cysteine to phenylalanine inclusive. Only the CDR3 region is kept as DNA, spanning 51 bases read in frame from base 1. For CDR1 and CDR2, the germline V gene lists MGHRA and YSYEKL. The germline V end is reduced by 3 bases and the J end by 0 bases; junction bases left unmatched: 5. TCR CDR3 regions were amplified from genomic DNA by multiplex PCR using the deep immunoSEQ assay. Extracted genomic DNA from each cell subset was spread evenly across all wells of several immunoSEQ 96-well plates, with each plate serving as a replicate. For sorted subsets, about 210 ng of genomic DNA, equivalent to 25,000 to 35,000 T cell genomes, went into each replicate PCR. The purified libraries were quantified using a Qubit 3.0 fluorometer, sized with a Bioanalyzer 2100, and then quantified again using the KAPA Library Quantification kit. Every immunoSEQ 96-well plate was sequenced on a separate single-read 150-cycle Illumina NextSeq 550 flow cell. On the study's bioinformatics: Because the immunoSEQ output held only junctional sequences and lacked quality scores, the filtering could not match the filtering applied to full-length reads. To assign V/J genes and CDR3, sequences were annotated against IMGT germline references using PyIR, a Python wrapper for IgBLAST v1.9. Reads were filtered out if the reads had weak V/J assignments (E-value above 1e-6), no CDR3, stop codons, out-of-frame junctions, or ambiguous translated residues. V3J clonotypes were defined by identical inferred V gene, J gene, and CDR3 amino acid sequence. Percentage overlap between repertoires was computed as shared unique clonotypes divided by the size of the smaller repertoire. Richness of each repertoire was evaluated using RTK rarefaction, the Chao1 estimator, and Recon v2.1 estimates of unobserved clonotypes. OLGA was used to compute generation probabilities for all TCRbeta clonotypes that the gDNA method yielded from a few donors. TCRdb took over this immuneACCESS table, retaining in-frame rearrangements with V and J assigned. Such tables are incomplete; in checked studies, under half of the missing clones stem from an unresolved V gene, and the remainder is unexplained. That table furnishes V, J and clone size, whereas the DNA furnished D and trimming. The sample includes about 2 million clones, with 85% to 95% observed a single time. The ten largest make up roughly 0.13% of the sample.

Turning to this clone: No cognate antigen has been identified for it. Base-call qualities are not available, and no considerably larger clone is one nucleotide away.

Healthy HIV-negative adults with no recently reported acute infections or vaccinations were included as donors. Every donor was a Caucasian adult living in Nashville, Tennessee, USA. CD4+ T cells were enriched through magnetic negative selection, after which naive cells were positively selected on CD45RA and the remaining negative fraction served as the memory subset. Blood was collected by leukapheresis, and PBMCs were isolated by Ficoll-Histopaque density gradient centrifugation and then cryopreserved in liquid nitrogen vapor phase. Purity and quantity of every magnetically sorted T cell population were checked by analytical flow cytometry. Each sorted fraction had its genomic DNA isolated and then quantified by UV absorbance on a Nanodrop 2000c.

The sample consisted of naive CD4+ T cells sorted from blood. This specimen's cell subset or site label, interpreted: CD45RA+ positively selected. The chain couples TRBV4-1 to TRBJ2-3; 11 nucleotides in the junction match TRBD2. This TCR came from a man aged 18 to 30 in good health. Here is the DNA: TGCGCCAGCAGCCAGACTAGCGGGGACACTAGCACAGATACGCAGTATTTT. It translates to CASSQTSGDTSTDTQYF.